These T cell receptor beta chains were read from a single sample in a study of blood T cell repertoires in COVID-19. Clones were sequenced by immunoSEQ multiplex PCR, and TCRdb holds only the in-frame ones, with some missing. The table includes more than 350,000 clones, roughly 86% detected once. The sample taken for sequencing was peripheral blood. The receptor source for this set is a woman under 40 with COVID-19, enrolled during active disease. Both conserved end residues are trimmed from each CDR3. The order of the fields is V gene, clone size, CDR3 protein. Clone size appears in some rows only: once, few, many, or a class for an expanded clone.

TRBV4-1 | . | ASSQEGAVAGGRAQY
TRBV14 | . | ASSQALLAPLF
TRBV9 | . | ASSATGSDQPQH
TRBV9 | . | ASSPTSGLNEQF
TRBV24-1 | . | ATSDLLRVQPQH
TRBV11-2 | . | ASRRTGSEQY
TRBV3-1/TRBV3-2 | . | ASSQADSLGKNIQY
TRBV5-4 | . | ASSSTYYTDTQY
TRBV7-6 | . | ASSLGAGSSYEQY
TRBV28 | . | ASSLGQGFGYEQY
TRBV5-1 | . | ASSSTGQPTNEKLF
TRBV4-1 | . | ASSPVPQETQY
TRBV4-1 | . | ASSRDRWKENIQY
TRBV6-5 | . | ASSSGQASGQPQH
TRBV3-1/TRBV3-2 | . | ASSLDRGHQPQH
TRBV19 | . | ASSPGLAGGMTDTQY
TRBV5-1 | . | ASSLEASGYNEQF
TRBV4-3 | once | ASSQDLLAPSHEQY
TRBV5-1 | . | ASSLGQGASESPLH
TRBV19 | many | ASSIGSAGVQY
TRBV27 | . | ASAWGGDTEAF
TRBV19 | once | ASSGRPKSGTYNEQF
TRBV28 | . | ASSLYEYQETQY
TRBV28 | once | ASSLGGTGGQETQY
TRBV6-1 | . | ASSEGTAMIETQY
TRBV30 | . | AWSYTSGYNEQF
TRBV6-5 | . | ASSRGGHREQY
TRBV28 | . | ASSKGLLLTYNEQF
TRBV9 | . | ASSSRVTNTGELF
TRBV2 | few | ASSDGLRAYEQY
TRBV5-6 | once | ASSSDTHNEQF
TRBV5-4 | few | ASSLAYGGYEQY
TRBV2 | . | ASSVLAAYNEQF
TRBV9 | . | ASSVGPLTAFSYNEQF
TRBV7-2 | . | ASSLDRTPPIQY
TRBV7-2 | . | ASSGPGTNMNTEAF
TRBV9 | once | ASSVGYSPETQY
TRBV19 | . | ASSTRDGTWGYT
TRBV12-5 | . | ASGFLGASVTGELF
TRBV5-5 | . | ASSFGTGPGQPQH
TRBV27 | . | ASSPDRSGANVLT
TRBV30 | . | AWSVRYGELF
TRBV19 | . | ASTWKGKVNQPQH
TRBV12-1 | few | ANRGSRGHQPQH
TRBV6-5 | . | ASSRTGPSEQY
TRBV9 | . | ASSVAGGASTDTQY
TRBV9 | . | ASSPQTGTGGYNEQF
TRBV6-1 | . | AIWQNLPRGYT
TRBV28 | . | ASRSVNTEAF
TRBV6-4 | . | ASSEWDRAINQPQH
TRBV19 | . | ASSLLSNYGYT
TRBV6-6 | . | ASSYSSGRKYEQY
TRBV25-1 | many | ASSGPPRVAGDRYEQY